The entry that follows covers one TCR beta chain sequence. V was shortened by 0 bases and J by 4 bases, with 6 bases between the two germline ends. CDR3 length: 13 amino acids. This entry belongs to a study of blood T cell repertoires in COVID-19. Turning to the study itself: T cells, B-cell-depleted T cells, or PBMCs provided the cDNA or gDNA that served as material.

Authors' analysis steps: Reference gene primer amplification in the assay estimated nucleated cell counts. Sequencing was performed with immunoSEQ multiplex PCR; in TCRdb, only in-frame clones are kept and a portion is missing. Clone size and the V and J calls come from that table; the DNA yielded D and trimming. The data show about 190,000 clones, about 81% seen once. The V call is TRBV12-3 or TRBV12-4, the J call TRBJ2-5; no clear D gene. The sample consisted of peripheral blood. The sequence was collected from a woman older than 75 with COVID-19, enrolled during active disease. In DNA form, the CDR3 reads TGTGCCAGCAGTTTAGCCAGAAGAGAGACCCAGTACTTC. Protein sequence: CASSLARRETQYF.